These T cell receptor beta chains were read from a single sample in a study of cytomegalovirus exposure and HLA in healthy donors. Using immunoSEQ multiplex PCR, the repertoire was profiled, and TCRdb retains in-frame clones only, with some absent. The data show about 140,000 clones, approximately 80% seen once. Sequenced material: PBMCs. The receptor set was obtained from a man younger than 40 in good health and CMV-seronegative. The CDR3 runs from the conserved cysteine through the conserved F or W. D genes are given only for firm matches. Clone size appears in some rows only: once, few, many, or a class for an expanded clone.

abundance: once; d_gene: .; j_gene: TRBJ1-1; v_gene: TRBV7-2; CDR3nt: TGTGCCAGCAGCCCTCGACAGGACACTGAAGCTTTCTTT; CDR3aa: CASSPRQDTEAFF
abundance: .; d_gene: .; j_gene: TRBJ2-7; v_gene: TRBV21-1; CDR3nt: TGTGCCAGGGTAGACTACAGGGGGTACTACGAGCAGTACTTC; CDR3aa: CARVDYRGYYEQYF
abundance: .; d_gene: TRBD1; j_gene: TRBJ2-6; v_gene: TRBV7-3; CDR3nt: TGTGCCAGCAGCATCTACAGGGGAAACGTCCTGACTTTC; CDR3aa: CASSIYRGNVLTF
abundance: .; d_gene: TRBD2; j_gene: TRBJ2-1; v_gene: TRBV2; CDR3nt: TGTGCCAGCAGTGAACTAGCGGGAGTTACTGAGCAGTTCTTC; CDR3aa: CASSELAGVTEQFF
abundance: .; d_gene: .; j_gene: TRBJ1-1; v_gene: TRBV27; CDR3nt: TGTGCCAGCAGTTTGGGGCCCACAGGATTAACTGAAGCTTTCTTT; CDR3aa: CASSLGPTGLTEAFF
abundance: once; d_gene: .; j_gene: TRBJ2-5; v_gene: TRBV5-1; CDR3nt: TGCGCCAGCAGCTTCTTATTGGGCGGGGAGACCCAGTACTTC; CDR3aa: CASSFLLGGETQYF
abundance: .; d_gene: .; j_gene: TRBJ2-3; v_gene: TRBV5-1; CDR3nt: TGCGCCAGCGGTACCGGGCGGGGAAGAACCACAGATACGCAGTATTTT; CDR3aa: CASGTGRGRTTDTQYF
abundance: .; d_gene: .; j_gene: TRBJ2-7; v_gene: TRBV7-8; CDR3nt: TGTGCCAGCAGCTTAACGGCAGGAAAGGTCTTC; CDR3aa: CASSLTAGKVF
abundance: .; d_gene: TRBD1; j_gene: TRBJ2-5; v_gene: TRBV5-1; CDR3nt: TGCGCCAGCAGCTCAACAGGGGGCGAGACCCAGTACTTC; CDR3aa: CASSSTGGETQYF
abundance: .; d_gene: TRBD2; j_gene: TRBJ2-5; v_gene: TRBV5-4; CDR3nt: TGTGCCAGCAGCCACATGGGACTAGCGGGAGTTCAAGAGACCCAGTACTTC; CDR3aa: CASSHMGLAGVQETQYF
abundance: .; d_gene: TRBD2; j_gene: TRBJ2-2; v_gene: TRBV11-2; CDR3nt: TGTGCCAGCAGCTTAGCACTAGCGGGAGGGACCGGGGAGCTGTTTTTT; CDR3aa: CASSLALAGGTGELFF
abundance: few; d_gene: .; j_gene: TRBJ2-1; v_gene: TRBV2; CDR3nt: TGTGCCAGCAGTACCGACTTAGGCTACAATGAGCAGTTCTTC; CDR3aa: CASSTDLGYNEQFF
abundance: .; d_gene: .; j_gene: TRBJ2-7; v_gene: TRBV28; CDR3nt: TGTGCCAGCAGAGGGCACGGGGGTGGAGCCTACGAGCAGTACTTC; CDR3aa: CASRGHGGGAYEQYF
abundance: .; d_gene: .; j_gene: TRBJ2-5; v_gene: TRBV18; CDR3nt: TGTGCCAGCTCACCACCGTCTTATGAGACCCAGTACTTC; CDR3aa: CASSPPSYETQYF
abundance: .; d_gene: .; j_gene: TRBJ2-1; v_gene: TRBV7-7; CDR3nt: TGTGCTAGCAGCTTAATTTATGGGGCGATCAATGAGCAGTTCTTC; CDR3aa: CASSLIYGAINEQFF
abundance: .; d_gene: TRBD1; j_gene: TRBJ2-1; v_gene: TRBV5-1; CDR3nt: TGCGCCAGCAGCAGTGACAGGGCTGAGCAGTTCTTC; CDR3aa: CASSSDRAEQFF
abundance: .; d_gene: TRBD1; j_gene: TRBJ1-3; v_gene: TRBV7-6; CDR3nt: TGTGCCAGCAGCCCGGACAGGACCCACTCTGGAAACACCATATATTTT; CDR3aa: CASSPDRTHSGNTIYF